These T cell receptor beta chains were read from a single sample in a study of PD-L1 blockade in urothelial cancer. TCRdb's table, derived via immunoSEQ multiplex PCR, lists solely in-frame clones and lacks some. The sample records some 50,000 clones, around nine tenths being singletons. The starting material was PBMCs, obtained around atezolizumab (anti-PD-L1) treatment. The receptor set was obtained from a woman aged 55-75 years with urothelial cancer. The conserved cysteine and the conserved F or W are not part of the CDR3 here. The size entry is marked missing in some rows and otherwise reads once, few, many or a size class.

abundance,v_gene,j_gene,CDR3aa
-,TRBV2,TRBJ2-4,ASSGGLAKNIQY
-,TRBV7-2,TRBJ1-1,ASSFWTGLNTEAF
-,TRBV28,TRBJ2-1,ASSSYLSGIYNEQF
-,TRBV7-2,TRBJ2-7,ASSRGQGAKEQY
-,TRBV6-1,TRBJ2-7,ASSENDRGPKY
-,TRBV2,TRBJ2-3,ASRTSSSTDTQY
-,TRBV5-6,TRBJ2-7,ASSFGLASYEQY
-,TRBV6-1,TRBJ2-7,ASSVGQVLLEQY
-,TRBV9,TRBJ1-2,ASGPRGAYGYT
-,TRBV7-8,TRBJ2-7,ASSLAPSGNYEQY
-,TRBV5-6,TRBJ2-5,ASSLAGGGGETQY
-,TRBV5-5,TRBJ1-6,ASSSLSSYNSPLH
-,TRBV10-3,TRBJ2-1,AISASGGPLGNEQF
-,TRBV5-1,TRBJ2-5,ASSRGGEETQY
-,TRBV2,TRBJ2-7,ASSEQDEQY
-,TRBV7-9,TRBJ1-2,ASSTPGQGRGYT
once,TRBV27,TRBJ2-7,ASSSGSYEQY
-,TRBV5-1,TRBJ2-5,ASSSTTSPQETQY
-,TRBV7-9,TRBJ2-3,ASSLGFTDTQY
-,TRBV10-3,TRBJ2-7,AISEVPSGNEQY
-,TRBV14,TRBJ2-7,ASSQDGSVRSYEQY
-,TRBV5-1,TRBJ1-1,ASSPLGGGTEAF
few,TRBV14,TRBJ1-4,ASSQERAVPGEKLF
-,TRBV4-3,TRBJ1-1,ASSQDTGGFLNTEAF
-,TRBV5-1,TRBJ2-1,ASRPDSIEQF
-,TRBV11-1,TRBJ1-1,ASSLTGDTEAF
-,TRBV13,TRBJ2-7,ASRSGTTGEQY
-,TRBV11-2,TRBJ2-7,ASSDGTSGSYEQY
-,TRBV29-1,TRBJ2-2,SVGQVGGGELF
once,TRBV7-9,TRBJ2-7,ASRSGTGFIVYEQY
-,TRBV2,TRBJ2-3,ASSEGLAGSADTQY
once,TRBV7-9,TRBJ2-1,ASSLGGQGENEQF
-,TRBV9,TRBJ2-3,ASSDLPSGGQDTQY
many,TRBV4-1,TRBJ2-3,ASSQGGIPDTQY
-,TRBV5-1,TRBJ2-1,ASSSGGGQGFNEQF
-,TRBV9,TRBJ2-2,ASSPGGRTAGELF
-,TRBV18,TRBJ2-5,ASSPSRGETQY
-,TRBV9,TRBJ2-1,ASSVGSPGFVNEQF
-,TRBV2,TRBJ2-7,ASSAVYEQY
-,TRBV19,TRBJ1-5,ASSILGGTGTAAQH
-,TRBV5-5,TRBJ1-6,ASSSEVDSPLH
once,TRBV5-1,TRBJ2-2,ASSALASDTGELF
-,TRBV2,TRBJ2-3,ASRAGLNTDTQY
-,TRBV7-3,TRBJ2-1,ASSHRLTKGDEQF
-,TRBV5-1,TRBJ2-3,ASSARTGGRTDTQY
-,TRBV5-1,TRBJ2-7,ASSLNLQGGYEQY
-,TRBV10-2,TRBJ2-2,ASSEPPLTGNTGELF
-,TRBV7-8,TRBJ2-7,ASSRSNGNGEQY
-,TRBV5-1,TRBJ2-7,ASSGGQGSNEQY
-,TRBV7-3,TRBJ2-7,ASSTVGGEQY
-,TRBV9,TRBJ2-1,ASSVGQGLGSSYNEQF
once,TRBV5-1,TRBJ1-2,ASVPVQTASYGYT
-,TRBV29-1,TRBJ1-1,SVDTRGRGDTEAF
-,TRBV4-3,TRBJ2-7,ASSQDSPGPYEQY
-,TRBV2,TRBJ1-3,ASSEQGSGNTIY